The clone carrying this T cell receptor beta chain has just one count. The target antigen is unknown. Documented treatment: 10-day PBMC culture with coronavirus spike peptide pools or control peptides (ViraFEST assay). CDR1 is SGHVS and CDR2 is FQNEAQ in the germline V gene. The CDR3 spans 12 residues. The V and J ends lost 4 bases and 3 bases respectively, with 6 bases between them. This specimen comes from a study of vaccination and CD4 T cells after COVID-19. About the research overall: Cells received overlapping spike peptides from SARS-CoV-2, HCoV-NL63, HCoV-OC43 and HCoV-229E as stimulation.

The assay that was used to sequence DNA from cultured CD4+ T cells was the Oncomine TCR Beta short-read assay. One entry per CDR3 protein results from TCRdb running MiXCR on the PCR reads. The sample consists of over 20,000 distinct CDR3 sequences, around 50% of them appearing once. The TCR comes from a human donor who had recovered from COVID-19. This rearrangement joins TRBV7-8 to TRBJ1-2, with D unclear. Source material: CD4+ T cells from blood, cultured in vitro. CDR3 amino acids: CASSYSDYGYTF. DNA of the CDR3: TGTGCCAGCAGCTATTCTGACTATGGCTACACCTTC. Full variable domain (outside the CDR3, taken from reference TRBV7-8 and TRBJ1-2): GAGVSQSPRYKVAKRGQDVALRCDPISGHVSLFWYQQALGQGPEFLTYFQNEAQLDKSGLPSDRFFAERPEGSVSTLKIQRTQQEDSAVYLCASSYSDYGYTFGSGTRLTVV.